These 11 T cell receptor beta chains came from one sample sequenced in a study of blood T cell repertoires in COVID-19 (dated by TCRdb to between 2020 and 2021). Library prep was done by the immunoSEQ multiplex PCR assay. TCRdb's version of the immuneACCESS table is confined to in-frame rearrangements and falls short of the full clone set. An unresolved V gene accounts for under half of the shortfall where checked; the remainder is of unknown origin. In this sample the table shows roughly 170,000 clones, approximately 80% of which occur a single time. About 12% of the sample rests with the top ten. Sequenced material: PBMCs or T cells enriched from blood (not recorded which). These receptors all come from a man in his forties or fifties who had recovered from COVID-19.

The chain has TRBV6-5 and TRBJ1-6; 9 bases map to TRBD1. V lost 2 bases, J lost 6 bases, and 5 bases stayed unmatched. The V gene's germline CDR1 is MNHEY and CDR2 SVGAGI. This CDR3 spans 16 amino acids. This CDR3 is CASSYGNRGRNSPLHF. In DNA form, the CDR3 reads TGTGCCAGCAGTTACGGGAACAGGGGGCGTAATTCACCCCTCCACTTT.

The rearrangement uses TRBV29-1 and TRBJ2-7; 10 bases match TRBD1. The CDR3 covers 12 residues. Germline-derived CDR1 and CDR2 are SQVTM and ANQGSEA. V lost 7 bases, J lost 10 bases, and 10 bases stayed unmatched. The CDR3 is CSASGQGKEQYF. The DNA for the CDR3 is TGCAGCGCCTCGGGACAGGGGAAGGAACAGTACTTC.

The CDR3 loop is CSVEQGAATNEKLFF. CDR3 bases: TGCAGCGTTGAGCAGGGGGCAGCAACTAATGAAAAACTGTTTTTT. The chain couples TRBV29-1 to TRBJ1-4, with 8 bases identical to TRBD1. Losses at the gene ends were 3 bases for V and 0 bases for J; bases not matched to a gene: 3. Germline values: CDR1 SQVTM, CDR2 ANQGSEA. The CDR3 extends over 15 amino acids.

The chain is built from TRBV9 and TRBJ2-5; 7 positions match TRBD1. The V gene end was trimmed by 4 bases and the J gene end by 4 bases; junction bases not matched to a gene: 4. Germline values: CDR1 SGDLS, CDR2 YYNGEE. This CDR3 contains 13 residues. The CDR3 sequence is CASSLRQGETQYF. CDR3 nucleotide sequence: TGTGCCAGCAGCTTACGACAGGGAGAGACCCAGTACTTC.

This rearrangement joins TRBV5-1 to TRBJ2-1; 9 nucleotides align to TRBD2. V gave up 3 bases and J gave up 8 bases; unmatched junction bases: 6. Germline CDR1 reads SGHRS; CDR2 reads YFSETQ. The CDR3 runs 14 residues. The CDR3 DNA reads as TGCGCCAGCAGCTGGGCTAGCGGGGAGGATGAGCAGTTCTTC. Translating it yields CASSWASGEDEQFF.

The V call is TRBV25-1, the J call TRBJ1-2, with D possibly being TRBD1 (5 bases). V shed 6 bases and J shed 1 base, with 6 bases lying between them. Germline assignment: CDR1 MGHDK and CDR2 SYGVNS. The CDR3 has 12 residues. Here the CDR3 reads CASRGVNYGYTF. In DNA form, the CDR3 reads TGTGCCAGCAGAGGGGTTAACTATGGCTACACCTTC.

The table lists this clone with a count of one. This chain links TRBV6-1 with TRBJ1-5, with D maybe TRBD1 (5 bases). V lost 0 bases and J lost 6, with 12 bases in between. The CDR3 runs to 15 residues. CDR1 MNHNS and CDR2 SASEGT come from the germline V gene. The CDR3 spells CASSEAMPGGQPQHF. The CDR3 nucleotides read TGTGCCAGCAGTGAAGCAATGCCGGGGGGTCAGCCCCAGCATTTT.

Only a few counts were recorded for this clone. The V and J genes are TRBV5-1 and TRBJ2-3, with no clear D. V lost 0 bases to trimming and J lost 5 bases, with 13 bases between them. CDR1 SGHRS and CDR2 YFSETQ come from the germline V gene. The CDR3 runs 15 residues. This CDR3 is CASSLVPPPGDTQYF. The CDR3 nucleotides read TGCGCCAGCAGCTTGGTCCCACCGCCGGGAGATACGCAGTATTTT. Looking up the rest from reference TRBV5-1 and TRBJ2-3 gives the full variable domain: KAGVTQTPRYLIKTRGQQVTLSCSPISGHRSVSWYQQTPGQGLQFLFEYFSETQRNKGNFPGRFSGRQFSNSRSEMNVSTLELGDSALYLCASSLVPPPGDTQYFGPGTRLTVL.

On this clone: Other DNA sequences from this sample encode an identical CDR3 as well. The chain combines TRBV7-3 with TRBJ2-3; D is unresolved. This CDR3 contains 15 residues. Trimming took 2 bases from V and 0 from J, leaving 9 bases between them. Germline CDR1 and CDR2: SGHTA and FQGTGA. CDR3 sequence: CASSLLAVSTDTQYF. For the CDR3, the DNA is TGTGCCAGCAGCTTACTGGCGGTGAGCACAGATACGCAGTATTTT.

V gene TRBV6-5 combines with J gene TRBJ1-5, with D possibly TRBD1 on 6 matching bases. V was pared by 6 bases and J by 3 bases, with 12 bases between. Germline V gives CDR1 MNHEY, CDR2 SVGAGI. CDR3 length: 14 amino acids. The CDR3 nucleotides are TGTGCCAGCAGATTCGACAGGTACAATCAGCCCCAGCATTTT. This encodes CASRFDRYNQPQHF.

This rearrangement joins TRBV7-9 to TRBJ1-6; D is unresolved. Germline CDR1 reads SEHNR; CDR2 reads FQNEAQ (reference sequence). This CDR3 has 14 residues. V was pared by 10 bases and J by 7 bases, with 17 bases between. The CDR3 loop is CATCNEATNSPLHF. CDR3 sequence (DNA): TGTGCCACCTGCAACGAGGCAACGAATTCACCCCTCCACTTT.